These 30 T cell receptor beta chains were sequenced from one sample in a study of T cell responses to AZD1222 COVID-19 vaccine. Some clones are missing from TCRdb's copy, which holds only in-frame ones; the method was immunoSEQ multiplex PCR. Among about 99,000 clones listed, approximately 88% were seen once. Sequenced here: peripheral blood, sampled on day 0 of AZD1222 vaccination. These receptors all stem from an adult in good health.

The chain joins TRBV2 to TRBJ1-1; unclear D gene. Trimming removed 0 bases at V and 1 base at J, with 6 bases between. Germline CDR1 SNHLY, CDR2 FYNNEI. This CDR3 is built from 14 residues. The CDR3 coding sequence is TGTGCCAGCAGTGAAGCGTACCGGAACACTGAAGCTTTCTTT. This gives the protein CASSEAYRNTEAFF.

The genes are TRBV7-8 and TRBJ1-1, with D perhaps TRBD1 (5 bases). The V gene's germline CDR1 is SGHVS and CDR2 FQNEAQ. The CDR3 is 15 residues long. Trimming removed 1 base from V and 1 base from J, with 10 bases in between. CDR3 coding DNA: TGTGCCAGCAGCTTAGTCTTAGGGACGAACACTGAAGCTTTCTTT. Amino acid sequence: CASSLVLGTNTEAFF.

The chain carries TRBV6-4 and TRBJ1-5; D is unclear. In germline, CDR1 is MRHNA, CDR2 SNTAGT. The CDR3 is 15 amino acids. The germline V and J ends were trimmed by 3 bases and 4 bases, with 13 bases remaining between them. For the CDR3, the DNA is TGTGCCAGCAGTGAGATAGTCATCGGTAATCAGCCCCAGCATTTT. It translates to CASSEIVIGNQPQHF.

The chain joins TRBV28 to TRBJ1-5; TRBD1 matches 8 bases. This CDR3 contains 15 residues. The germline CDR1 and CDR2 sequences are MDHEN and SYDVKM. The J segment lost 7 bases and the V segment lost 6 bases, leaving 11 bases of the junction unmatched. The DNA of the CDR3 is TGTGCCAGCAGGGTAGGACAGGGCGGCCAGCAGCCCCAGCATTTT. Protein: CASRVGQGGQQPQHF.

This clone is a singleton in its sample. This sequence joins TRBV7-6 and TRBJ1-4, with a possible D match to TRBD1 (6 bases). Per the germline V gene, CDR1 is SGHVS and CDR2 is FNYEAQ. The V and J ends lost 5 bases and 13 bases respectively, with 23 bases between them. CDR3 length equals 15 residues. The CDR3 sequence: CASSEGGAPNGRLFF. The CDR3 region has the DNA TGTGCCAGCAGCGAGGGGGGAGCGCCCAACGGACGACTGTTTTTT.

The chain employs TRBV27 and TRBJ2-1; possibly TRBD1 or TRBD2 for D (5 bases each). The ends were cut back, 3 bases at V and 8 bases at J, with 17 bases in the middle. Germline CDR1 reads MNHEY; CDR2 reads SMNVEV (reference sequence). CDR3 length: 15 residues. CDR3 region: CASSLGPRPRDEQFF. In DNA, the CDR3 is TGTGCCAGCAGTTTGGGGCCCCGACCGCGGGATGAGCAGTTCTTC.

The rearrangement joins TRBV28 to TRBJ2-7; 8 nucleotides agree with TRBD1. The germline gives CDR1 MDHEN, CDR2 SYDVKM. V was pared by 3 bases and J by 2 bases, with 9 bases of the junction left unmatched. CDR3 size: 16 residues. The CDR3 DNA sequence: TGTGCCAGCAGTTTGGGCCCGGGACAGGCTACCTACGAGCAGTACTTC. It yields the protein CASSLGPGQATYEQYF.

This clone was counted once. The chain recombines TRBV29-1 with TRBJ2-3; D uncertain. Trimming left V 4 bases short and J 5 bases short, with 7 bases between. The CDR3 runs to 11 residues. Germline V CDR1 and CDR2: SQVTM, ANQGSEA. CDR3 amino acids: CSVVLGDTQYF. CDR3 in DNA: TGCAGCGTTGTGCTTGGAGATACGCAGTATTTT.

This sequence joins TRBV10-1 and TRBJ1-3, with D possibly being TRBD1 (6 bases). Trimming pared 3 bases from V and 0 bases from J, leaving 12 bases between. CDR1 is WNHNN, CDR2 SYGVQD, per germline (reference sequence). The length of the CDR3 is 16 residues. The CDR3 DNA reads TGCGCCAGCAGTGACAGCGAGGGGGTCTCTGGAAACACCATATATTTT. Its protein product is CASSDSEGVSGNTIYF.

J is TRBJ2-1 and V is TRBV7-3; 11 bases match TRBD2. The J segment lost 5 bases and the V segment lost 3 bases, leaving 0 bases of the junction unmatched. CDR1 and CDR2 (germline): SGHTA, FQGTGA. The CDR3 totals 14 residues. In nucleotides, the CDR3 is TGTGCCAGCAGCTTTAGCGGGGGGGACAATGAGCAGTTCTTC. It encodes CASSFSGGDNEQFF.

The V call is TRBV3-1 (or the pseudogene TRBV3-2), the J call TRBJ2-1, with 12 bases that match TRBD2. Germline CDR1 is LGHDT and CDR2 is YNNKEL (reference sequence). The CDR3 runs 15 residues. Unmatched junction bases numbered 3, after V lost 4 bases and J lost 5 bases. The CDR3 protein is CASSPGLAGNNEQFF. The CDR3 DNA is TGTGCCAGCAGCCCTGGACTAGCGGGAAACAATGAGCAGTTCTTC.

The chain couples TRBV14 to TRBJ2-7; 16 bases fit TRBD2. The CDR3 extends over 16 amino acids. After removal of 5 bases from V and 4 bases from J, the junction contained 5 bases not matched to a gene. CDR1 and CDR2 (germline): SGHDN, FVKESK. The CDR3 is CASSGTSGRARYEQYF. The DNA for the CDR3 is TGTGCCAGCAGCGGGACTAGCGGGAGGGCCAGGTACGAGCAGTACTTC.

In its sample, this clone was seen once. This chain uses TRBV10-3 with TRBJ1-5; perhaps TRBD1 as D (5 bases). The ends were cut back, 0 bases at V and 7 bases at J, with 13 bases in the middle. Germline CDR1 reads ENHRY; CDR2 reads SYGVKD. The CDR3 is made up of 15 amino acids. The CDR3 nucleotides are TGTGCCATCAGTGAGTCGATGTCAGGGCCGCAGCCCCAGCATTTT. Its translation: CAISESMSGPQPQHF.

The rearrangement uses TRBV10-3 and TRBJ1-2, with D unresolved. This CDR3 comprises 14 residues. Germline V gene lookup returns CDR1 ENHRY and CDR2 SYGVKD. V was pared by 5 bases and J by 4 bases, with 14 bases between. CDR3 coding DNA: TGTGCCATCAGTTCGCCAGTTCGAGGCTATGGCTACACCTTC. Its translation is CAISSPVRGYGYTF.

The chain carries TRBV11-2 and TRBJ2-1, with 7 bases matching TRBD1. The CDR3 covers 12 residues. Germline trimming cut 5 bases from V and 16 bases from J; bases unmatched to any gene: 11. Germline V gene lookup returns CDR1 SGHAT and CDR2 FQNNGV. CDR3 sequence (DNA): TGTGCCAGCAGCACAGGGGTACTAGGGCGATTCTTC. Translating gives CASSTGVLGRFF.

The V and J genes are TRBV19 and TRBJ1-1; possible D gene TRBD1, 6 bases. Trimming stripped 4 bases from V and 5 bases from J, with 14 bases between. CDR1 and CDR2 from the germline V gene are LNHDA and SQIVND (reference sequence). The CDR3 spans 14 residues. The CDR3 spells CASSNLGGRTEAFF. CDR3 DNA: TGTGCCAGTAGTAACTTAGGGGGGAGGACTGAAGCTTTCTTT. The variable domain in full, with the rest retrieved from reference TRBV19 and TRBJ1-1, is DGGITQSPKYLFRKEGQNVTLSCEQNLNHDAMYWYRQDPGQGLRLIYYSQIVNDFQKGDIAEGYSVSREKKESFPLTVTSAQKNPTAFYLCASSNLGGRTEAFFGQGTRLTVV.

V and J are TRBV24-1 and TRBJ2-7; possible D gene TRBD2, 6 bases. CDR1 KGHDR and CDR2 SFDVKD come from the germline V gene. CDR3 length: 15 residues. The germline V and J ends were trimmed by 3 bases and 1 base, with 12 bases remaining between them. The CDR3 spells CATSDRGTRSYEQYF. CDR3 DNA: TGTGCCACCAGTGATCGCGGGACTCGATCCTACGAGCAGTACTTC.

This sequence joins TRBV5-6 and TRBJ1-2; D remains ambiguous. The CDR3 is 15 amino acids. Per germline, CDR1 SGHDT and CDR2 YYEEEE. V was trimmed by 0 bases and J by 2 bases, leaving 11 bases between them. The DNA for the CDR3 is TGTGCCAGCAGCTTGGTTTCAGGCCTCAACTATGGCTACACCTTC. This translates into CASSLVSGLNYGYTF.

The gene calls are TRBV5-1 and TRBJ1-4; D might be TRBD1 (5 bases). The CDR3 spans 13 residues. Germline V CDR1 and CDR2: SGHRS, YFSETQ. Trimming pared 5 bases from V and 8 bases from J, leaving 13 bases between. The chain's CDR3 is CASSRRGGEKLFF. The CDR3, as DNA: TGCGCCAGCAGTAGGAGGGGAGGAGAAAAACTGTTTTTT.

The chain recombines TRBV15 with TRBJ1-2; no reliable D call. Per the germline V gene, CDR1 is LNHNV and CDR2 is YYDKDF (reference sequence). V was clipped by 0 bases and J by 3 bases, with 8 bases between them. CDR3 length: 14 residues. CDR3 nucleotides: TGTGCCACCAGCAGAGACGCCCGGGACTATGGCTACACCTTC. Translation gives CATSRDARDYGYTF.

The J gene is TRBJ1-2, the V gene TRBV12-3 or TRBV12-4; D is undetermined. Trimming took off 2 bases at V and 5 bases at J, with 6 bases between the two ends. The CDR3 contains 12 residues. Here the CDR3 reads CASSLSQYGYTF. DNA for the CDR3: TGTGCCAGCAGTTTAAGCCAGTATGGCTACACCTTC.

The chain combines TRBV7-2 with TRBJ1-2; TRBD1 matches at 7 bases. The CDR3 totals 14 residues. Trimming cost V 6 bases and J 6 bases; bases outside gene matches: 10. Germline V gives CDR1 SGHTA, CDR2 FQGNSA. CDR3 coding DNA: TGTGCCAGCAGGGAGACAGGGCTTGAGGATGGCTACACCTTC. Translation: CASRETGLEDGYTF.

The V call is TRBV27, the J call TRBJ1-5; tentative D call: TRBD1 (6 bases). The V gene lost 5 bases and the J gene lost 6 bases, with 17 bases spanning the gap. Germline CDR1 reads MNHEY; CDR2 reads SMNVEV (reference sequence). This CDR3 has 15 amino acids. CDR3: CASSPMRGGVQPQHF. For the CDR3, the DNA is TGTGCCAGCAGTCCCATGAGGGGGGGGGTTCAGCCCCAGCATTTT.

This chain links TRBV7-9 with TRBJ1-5; 11 bases are shared with TRBD1. The V gene end was trimmed by 1 base and the J gene end by 7 bases; junction bases not matched to a gene: 6. Germline CDR1 SEHNR, CDR2 FQNEAQ (reference sequence). The CDR3 is 16 residues long. The CDR3 sequence: CASSLGGTGGRQPQHF. In nucleotides, the CDR3 is TGTGCCAGCAGCTTAGGTGGGACAGGGGGTCGGCAGCCCCAGCATTTT.

The gene calls are TRBV12-3 or TRBV12-4 and TRBJ2-1, with no clear D. The CDR3 sequence is 12 residues long. Trimming removed 6 bases at V and 7 bases at J, with 10 bases between. The CDR3 region is CASRLRANEQFF. The CDR3 DNA follows: TGTGCCAGCAGGCTCCGGGCGAATGAGCAGTTCTTC.

V and J are TRBV7-3 and TRBJ1-1; no clear D. Germline V gene data show CDR1 as SGHTA and CDR2 as FQGTGA. Trimming stripped 2 bases from V and 7 bases from J, with 14 bases between. The CDR3 spans 14 residues. As DNA, the CDR3 is TGTGCCAGCAGCTTAGATCCCGGGGAGAGTGAAGCTTTCTTT. This encodes CASSLDPGESEAFF.

This clone was seen a few times. The chain uses TRBV6-4 and TRBJ2-1; possibly TRBD2 for D (5 bases). The CDR3 has 16 amino acids. Trimming left V 1 base short and J 0 bases short, with 10 bases between. CDR1 and CDR2 (germline): MRHNA, SNTAGT. This chain's CDR3 is CASSDLERSSYNEQFF. In DNA, the CDR3 is TGTGCCAGCAGTGACTTAGAGCGGAGCTCCTACAATGAGCAGTTCTTC.

The CDR3 bases are TGTGCCAGCTCACCAGGACAGGGTTATGGCTACACCTTC. Translating it yields CASSPGQGYGYTF. V gene TRBV18 combines with J gene TRBJ1-2; 8 nucleotides match TRBD1. The CDR3 extends over 13 amino acids. Looked up from germline, CDR1 is KGHSH and CDR2 is LQKENI. Unmatched junction bases numbered 1, after V lost 2 bases and J lost 5 bases. Full variable domain (outside the CDR3, taken from reference TRBV18 and TRBJ1-2): NAGVMQNPRHLVRRRGQEARLRCSPMKGHSHVYWYRQLPEEGLKFMVYLQKENIIDESGMPKERFSAEFPKEGPSILRIQQVVRGDSAAYFCASSPGQGYGYTFGSGTRLTVV.

About this clone itself: At one boundary the junction diverges from the germline segment, which might be a read error. The CDR3 nucleotides are TGTGCCAGCAGCTTGGATGGACAGATTTTT. It translates to CASSLDGQIF. The chain combines TRBV11-2 with TRBJ1-1; perhaps TRBD1 as D (6 bases). The CDR3 length is 10 residues. CDR1 and CDR2 (germline): SGHAT, FQNNGV.

About this clone: One end of the junction varies from germline; a read error may be responsible. The V call is TRBV7-9, the J call TRBJ2-2; 13 nucleotides agree with TRBD2. Germline CDR1 SEHNR, CDR2 FQNEAQ (reference sequence). This CDR3 has 18 amino acids. The CDR3 coding sequence is TGTGCCAGCAGCGCCTTACTAGCGGGAGGGTCGAACGCCGGGGAGCTGTTTTTT. It yields the protein CASSALLAGGSNAGELFF.